What follows are 31 T cell receptor beta chains derived from one specimen sequenced in a study of Ad26.COV2.S vaccination and SARS-CoV-2 variants. Indicated treatment: about 20 received Ad26.COV2.S at low or high dose, single or two shots; 5 received placebo; per-sample allocation not given. The investigators took samples on day 63 after the first vaccine or placebo injection. Profiled with immunoSEQ multiplex PCR; TCRdb holds only in-frame clones, not every one. The table includes about 350,000 clones, about 86% detected once. The material sequenced was peripheral blood, taken in a trial of Ad26.COV2.S vaccine versus placebo. The origin of the receptors is a person between 18 and 65 years old who received the Ad26.COV2.S COVID-19 vaccine or a placebo.

The CDR3 loop reads CAWSDTWNTEAFF. In DNA, the CDR3 is TGTGCCTGGAGTGACACCTGGAACACTGAAGCTTTCTTT. The genes are TRBV30 and TRBJ1-1, with D hard to call. The CDR3 contains 13 residues. Trimming shortened V by 1 base and J by 1 base, and 7 bases separated the two germline ends. Looked up from germline, CDR1 is GTSNPN and CDR2 is SVGIG (reference sequence).

The V gene is TRBV6-5, the J gene TRBJ2-1; D might be TRBD2 (5 bases). Germline CDR1 is MNHEY and CDR2 is SVGAGI. Trimming left V 6 bases short and J 9 bases short, with 12 bases between. The length of the CDR3 is 12 residues. The CDR3 sequence: CASRVLAGEQFF. The CDR3 coding sequence is TGTGCCAGCAGAGTCCTAGCTGGTGAGCAGTTCTTC.

V and J are TRBV4-3 and TRBJ2-7; D ambiguous. The V gene lost 0 bases and the J gene lost 4 bases, with 7 bases spanning the gap. From germline, CDR1 is LGHNA and CDR2 YSLEER. This CDR3 comprises 13 residues. The CDR3 sequence: CASSQDHRYEQYF. Written as DNA, the CDR3 is TGCGCCAGCAGCCAAGATCATCGGTACGAGCAGTACTTC.

The chain combines TRBV6-2 or TRBV6-3 with TRBJ2-3; D not certain. The CDR3 spans 12 residues. V was pared by 4 bases and J by 2 bases, with 4 bases between. Per the germline V gene, CDR1 is MNHEY and CDR2 is SVGEGT. CDR3 region: CASSFYTDTQYF. The CDR3 nucleotides are TGTGCCAGCAGTTTCTACACAGATACGCAGTATTTT.

This clone was picked up one time. The CDR3 DNA reads TGTGCCAGCAGCTTGCACGACTACGAGCAGTACTTC. Protein sequence: CASSLHDYEQYF. The chain recombines TRBV5-5 with TRBJ2-7, with D uncertain. The CDR3 has 12 residues. Trimming pared 1 base from V and 3 bases from J, leaving 5 bases between. Germline V gene data show CDR1 as SGHKS and CDR2 as YYEKEE (reference sequence).

The V call is TRBV4-1, the J call TRBJ2-7; 7 nucleotides line up with TRBD2. The CDR3 loop spans 13 amino acids. V lost 4 bases and J lost 6; bases outside the gene matches: 6. CDR1 is MGHRA, CDR2 YSYEKL, per germline. The CDR3 reads CASSRGGGSEQYF. In DNA, the CDR3 is TGCGCCAGCAGCCGCGGGGGTGGCTCCGAGCAGTACTTC.

V usage is TRBV6-2 or TRBV6-3 and J usage is TRBJ2-5; 8 nucleotides match TRBD1. CDR1 is MNHEY, CDR2 SVGEGT, per germline. This CDR3 contains 16 residues. Trimming took 4 bases from V and 4 from J; bases not matched to a gene: 11. DNA for the CDR3: TGTGCCAGCAGTTCCCCCGGACAGGGCGCGGGAGAGACCCAGTACTTC. It is translated as CASSSPGQGAGETQYF.

This clone was picked up one time. The rearrangement joins TRBV5-1 to TRBJ2-6; the match to TRBD1 covers 7 bases. Trimming at V came to 4 bases and at J to 0 bases, leaving 13 bases not matched to a gene. The germline V gene encodes CDR1 SGHRS and CDR2 YFSETQ. This CDR3 is 19 amino acids long. CDR3 nucleotides: TGCGCCAGCAGCCGACAGGGAACAGGCCCATTCTCTGGGGCCAACGTCCTGACTTTC. It encodes CASSRQGTGPFSGANVLTF. Full variable domain (remainder filled in from reference TRBV5-1 and TRBJ2-6): KAGVTQTPRYLIKTRGQQVTLSCSPISGHRSVSWYQQTPGQGLQFLFEYFSETQRNKGNFPGRFSGRQFSNSRSEMNVSTLELGDSALYLCASSRQGTGPFSGANVLTFGAGSRLTVL.

The V call is TRBV19, the J call TRBJ2-1; perhaps TRBD1 as D (6 bases). CDR3 length: 15 residues. V shed 1 base and J shed 7 bases, with 14 bases lying between them. Germline lookup yields CDR1 LNHDA and CDR2 SQIVND (reference sequence). In DNA, the CDR3 is TGTGCCAGTAGTATAGTAGGGGGTGTGGGAAATGAGCAGTTCTTC. This sequence encodes CASSIVGGVGNEQFF.

The rearrangement joins TRBV4-2 to TRBJ1-4; 8 nucleotides line up with TRBD1. This CDR3 contains 15 residues. Looked up from germline, CDR1 is LGHNA and CDR2 is YNFKEQ. The V gene end was trimmed by 2 bases and the J gene end by 6 bases; junction bases not matched to a gene: 5. The CDR3 sequence is CASSQPQGGHEKLFF. The CDR3 bases are TGTGCCAGCAGCCAACCACAGGGGGGCCATGAAAAACTGTTTTTT.

The chain joins TRBV13 to TRBJ1-6; 8 bases fit TRBD1. CDR3 length: 15 amino acids. V lost 5 bases, J lost 8 bases, and 8 bases stayed unmatched. Germline values: CDR1 PRHDT, CDR2 FYEKMQ (reference sequence). The CDR3 spells CASSLNGQGYSPLHF. The CDR3 nucleotides are TGTGCCAGCAGCCTAAACGGACAGGGATATTCACCCCTCCACTTT.

This sequence joins TRBV7-3 and TRBJ2-1, with TRBD1 identical over 8 bases. Germline loops: CDR1 SGHTA, CDR2 FQGTGA. This CDR3 is 15 amino acids long. Germline trimming cut 4 bases from V and 6 bases from J; bases unmatched to any gene: 8. CDR3 loop: CASSSKSTGGNEQFF. The CDR3 DNA is TGTGCCAGCAGCTCCAAATCAACAGGGGGCAATGAGCAGTTCTTC.

V gene TRBV28 combines with J gene TRBJ2-7, with D perhaps TRBD1 or TRBD2 (7 bases each). The CDR3 has 14 residues. The V end was cut by 0 bases, the J end by 4 bases, with 10 bases between. Germline V gives CDR1 MDHEN, CDR2 SYDVKM. The CDR3 spells CASSLWQGGYEQYF. The CDR3, as DNA: TGTGCCAGCAGTTTATGGCAGGGGGGGTACGAGCAGTACTTC.

About this clone: This specimen includes other DNA sequences encoding the same CDR3. The J gene is TRBJ2-1, the V gene TRBV7-2; the D gene is possibly TRBD1 (5 bases). CDR1 SGHTA and CDR2 FQGNSA come from the germline V gene. V was trimmed by 2 bases and J by 4 bases, leaving 9 bases between them. The CDR3 runs 14 residues. The CDR3: CASSLRGRYNEQFF. The CDR3, as DNA: TGTGCCAGCAGCTTAAGGGGCAGATACAATGAGCAGTTCTTC.

The gene calls are TRBV6-1 and TRBJ1-5; no definite D call. The CDR3 length is 16 residues. Germline loops: CDR1 MNHNS, CDR2 SASEGT. V was pared by 0 bases and J by 4 bases, with 13 bases between. The CDR3 sequence: CASSEALGGLNQPQHF. The CDR3 region has the DNA TGTGCCAGCAGTGAAGCTCTGGGCGGCTTAAATCAGCCCCAGCATTTT.

The V and J genes are TRBV28 and TRBJ1-1; D unresolved. The CDR3 extends over 14 amino acids. Looked up from germline, CDR1 is MDHEN and CDR2 is SYDVKM. V gave up 3 bases and J gave up 4 bases, with 12 bases separating them. The CDR3 DNA follows: TGTGCCAGCAGTTTTATGCGGGGTGGCACTGAAGCTTTCTTT. Protein: CASSFMRGGTEAFF.

J is TRBJ1-2 and V is TRBV6-5; 7 bases map to TRBD1. Germline V CDR1 and CDR2: MNHEY, SVGAGI. The CDR3 spans 15 residues. Trimming at V came to 1 base and at J to 0 bases, leaving 2 bases not matched to a gene. Written as DNA, the CDR3 is TGTGCCAGCAGTTACTTGACAGGGTCTAACTATGGCTACACCTTC. Protein: CASSYLTGSNYGYTF.

There are a few counts of this clone. This rearrangement joins TRBV28 to TRBJ1-4; 8 bases align to TRBD1. Losses at the gene ends were 6 bases for V and 7 bases for J; bases not matched to a gene: 10. CDR3 length equals 15 residues. The germline V gene has CDR1 MDHEN and CDR2 SYDVKM. The CDR3 loop is CASRPQGVGGEKLFF. The CDR3 nucleotides read TGTGCCAGCAGACCACAGGGGGTGGGTGGTGAAAAACTGTTTTTT.

The chain links TRBV6-5 to TRBJ1-1, with D perhaps TRBD1 (6 bases). This CDR3 is built from 16 residues. Germline V gene lookup returns CDR1 MNHEY and CDR2 SVGAGI. The V and J ends lost 4 bases and 1 base respectively, with 16 bases between them. CDR3 sequence reads: CASSSEHMTGNTEAFF. As DNA, the CDR3 is TGTGCCAGCAGTTCGGAACATATGACAGGGAACACTGAAGCTTTCTTT.

This chain links TRBV7-3 with TRBJ1-2; D gene ambiguous. Trimming left V 5 bases short and J 8 bases short, with 15 bases between. Germline V gene sequence: CDR1 SGHTA, CDR2 FQGTGA. The CDR3 is 13 amino acids. The CDR3 sequence: CASSPSRLLGYTF. CDR3 nucleotide sequence: TGTGCCAGCAGCCCCTCCCGACTCTTGGGCTACACCTTC.

V usage is TRBV15 and J usage is TRBJ1-6, with 7 bases identical to TRBD1. This CDR3 is 15 amino acids long. Germline V CDR1 and CDR2: LNHNV, YYDKDF (reference sequence). Unmatched junction bases numbered 7, after V lost 5 bases and J lost 6 bases. CDR3 region: CATSGRQGSNSPLHF. CDR3 sequence (DNA): TGTGCCACCAGCGGCCGACAGGGTTCTAATTCACCCCTCCACTTT.

The rearrangement links TRBV18 to TRBJ2-1; weak D call: TRBD2 (6 bases). The CDR3 has 12 residues. The germline V gene has CDR1 KGHSH and CDR2 LQKENI. V was clipped by 3 bases and J by 10 bases, with 10 bases between them. The CDR3 loop reads CASSPGAGEQFF. The CDR3 nucleotides read TGTGCCAGCTCACCTGGAGCGGGCGAGCAGTTCTTC.

The chain employs TRBV27 and TRBJ2-2; D perhaps matches TRBD1 (5 bases). CDR3 length: 16 amino acids. CDR1 and CDR2 (germline): MNHEY, SMNVEV (reference sequence). V lost 3 bases to trimming and J lost 0 bases, with 11 bases between them. CDR3 sequence reads: CASSFFQGPNTGELFF. The CDR3 DNA is TGTGCCAGCAGTTTTTTCCAGGGCCCGAACACCGGGGAGCTGTTTTTT.

The chain couples TRBV7-2 to TRBJ1-3; a possible D gene is TRBD1 (5 bases). V lost 0 bases to trimming and J lost 2 bases, with 14 bases between them. Germline V gives CDR1 SGHTA, CDR2 FQGNSA. The CDR3 consists of 17 residues. The CDR3 region has the DNA TGTGCCAGCAGCTTAGCGGGCCCAGGGCAGGCTGGAAACACCATATATTTT. Translated: CASSLAGPGQAGNTIYF.

This clone appeared a few times. The chain joins TRBV7-9 to TRBJ1-5, with TRBD1 identical over 7 bases. The CDR3 consists of 14 residues. Unmatched junction bases numbered 5, after V lost 2 bases and J lost 7 bases. The germline CDR1 and CDR2 sequences are SEHNR and FQNEAQ (reference sequence). The CDR3 DNA is TGTGCCAGCAGCTTACAGGGGGACGGGCAGCCCCAGCATTTT. It is translated as CASSLQGDGQPQHF.

The V call is TRBV29-1, the J call TRBJ2-7; D is tentatively TRBD1 or TRBD2 (6 bases each). In germline, CDR1 is SQVTM, CDR2 ANQGSEA. This CDR3 is built from 13 residues. V gave up 4 bases and J gave up 4 bases, with 14 bases separating them. DNA of the CDR3: TGCAGCGTTGCCGGGGGCGCAGGGTACGAGCAGTACTTC. Protein product: CSVAGGAGYEQYF.

The chain has TRBV30 and TRBJ2-1, with D tentatively TRBD1 (6 bases). V gave up 3 bases and J gave up 4 bases, with 7 bases separating them. Per the germline V gene, CDR1 is GTSNPN and CDR2 is SVGIG (reference sequence). This CDR3 is 12 amino acids long. CDR3 in amino acids: CAWRGQYNEQFF. CDR3 nucleotides: TGTGCCTGGAGAGGACAGTACAATGAGCAGTTCTTC.

The chain joins TRBV24-1 to TRBJ2-6, with 11 positions matching TRBD2. Trimming removed 3 bases from V and 0 bases from J; junction bases left unmatched: 3. Germline CDR1 reads KGHDR; CDR2 reads SFDVKD. The length of the CDR3 is 18 residues. CDR3 sequence reads: CATSDGLAGASGANVLTF. The CDR3 DNA reads TGTGCCACCAGTGATGGACTAGCGGGTGCCTCTGGGGCCAACGTCCTGACTTTC.

J is TRBJ2-1 and V is TRBV4-2, with a tentative D call TRBD1 (6 bases). The CDR3 covers 14 residues. The V end was cut by 2 bases, the J end by 7 bases, with 12 bases between. CDR1 and CDR2 from the germline V gene are LGHNA and YNFKEQ. CDR3 amino acids: CASSQNQGWNEQFF. The CDR3, as DNA: TGTGCCAGCAGCCAAAATCAGGGGTGGAATGAGCAGTTCTTC.

This chain uses TRBV6-5 with TRBJ1-1, with 7 bases aligning to TRBD1. Germline loops: CDR1 MNHEY, CDR2 SVGAGI. There are 11 residues in the CDR3. The V segment lost 6 bases and the J segment 8 bases; nucleotides outside the gene matches: 3. CDR3 in amino acids: CASSRQGEAFF. CDR3 in DNA: TGTGCCAGCAGCCGACAGGGAGAAGCTTTCTTT.

The V and J genes are TRBV2 and TRBJ2-3, with 12 nucleotides matching TRBD2. V shed 6 bases, J shed 6 bases, and the junction held 4 bases outside the gene matches. The CDR3 sequence is 14 residues long. Germline CDR1 reads SNHLY; CDR2 reads FYNNEI. The CDR3 spells CASRTSGGLDTQYF. CDR3 DNA sequence: TGTGCCAGCAGGACTAGCGGGGGCCTCGATACGCAGTATTTT. Filled out from reference TRBV2 and TRBJ2-3, the complete variable domain reads EPEVTQTPSHQVTQMGQEVILRCVPISNHLYFYWYRQILGQKVEFLVSFYNNEISEKSEIFDDQFSVERPDGSNFTLKIRSTKLEDSAMYFCASRTSGGLDTQYFGPGTRLTVL.